The following is a T cell receptor beta chain sequence with its context. Its target is unknown. Other nucleotide sequences from this sample produce the same CDR3. This sample is part of a study of shared clonotypes between healthy human individuals. Broader study findings: Limited genetic and exposure-history diversity came from having few donors. Clonotypes shared by all four sorted-subset donors had higher generation probabilities than non-shared clonotypes.

Using immunoSEQ multiplex PCR, the repertoire was profiled, and TCRdb retains in-frame clones only, with some absent. The table records over a million clones, about three quarters of them present only once. The length of the CDR3 is 15 residues. Trimming at V came to 0 bases and at J to 3 bases, leaving 0 bases not matched to a gene. CDR1 is SGDLS, CDR2 YYNGEE, per germline. This TCR derives from a man aged 18 to 29 in good health. Sequencing input: memory CD4+ T cells sorted from blood. As to subset: CD45RA-negative fraction. The genes are TRBV9 and TRBJ2-1; 10 nucleotides agree with TRBD2. The CDR3 DNA is TGTGCCAGCAGCGTAGTAGCGGGGGGCTACAATGAGCAGTTCTTC. This gives the protein CASSVVAGGYNEQFF. Based on the CDR3 plus reference TRBV9 and TRBJ2-1, the full variable domain is DSGVTQTPKHLITATGQRVTLRCSPRSGDLSVYWYQQSLDQGLQFLIQYYNGEERAKGNILERFSAQQFPDLHSELNLSSLELGDSALYFCASSVVAGGYNEQFFGPGTRLTVL.